The 21 T cell receptor beta chains listed next were all sequenced from one sample in a study of cytomegalovirus exposure and HLA in healthy donors. 60 Vbeta and 13 Jbeta primers were used in PCR. Measured with immunoSEQ multiplex PCR; TCRdb has only the in-frame clones, and not every one. Of about 240,000 clones in the sample, approximately 82% were seen once. Sequencing was carried out using PBMCs. These receptors were obtained from a woman in her fifties or sixties in good health and CMV-seropositive.

This chain links TRBV10-1 with TRBJ2-1, with 9 bases aligning to TRBD1. The CDR3 covers 12 residues. J was trimmed by 12 bases and V by 6 bases; bases with no gene match: 6. The germline V gene encodes CDR1 WNHNN and CDR2 SYGVQD (reference sequence). The chain's CDR3 is CASRDHRGRQFF. Here the CDR3 DNA reads TGCGCCAGCAGAGATCACAGGGGGCGGCAGTTCTTC.

CDR3 protein: CASSSGFGSSTDTQYF. The CDR3 DNA sequence: TGTGCCAGCAGCTCAGGGTTCGGGTCTAGCACAGATACGCAGTATTTT. The chain couples TRBV5-4 to TRBJ2-3; D is perhaps TRBD1 (5 bases). With 3 bases removed from V and 0 bases from J, the gap between germline ends came to 14 bases. CDR1 and CDR2 from the germline V gene are SGHNT and YYREEE (reference sequence). The CDR3 runs 16 residues.

The sample holds one count of this clone. The chain employs TRBV6-5 and TRBJ2-7, with 7 bases fitting TRBD2. V shed 3 bases and J 4 bases; nucleotides not matched to a gene: 6. Germline V gene data show CDR1 as MNHEY and CDR2 as SVGAGI. The CDR3 loop spans 14 amino acids. CDR3 sequence: CASSYRRERYEQYF. CDR3 DNA: TGTGCCAGCAGTTATCGGCGGGAGAGATACGAGCAGTACTTC.

The rearrangement uses TRBV5-1 and TRBJ2-7, with 7 bases that match TRBD1. V shed 0 bases and J 1 base; nucleotides not matched to a gene: 10. Germline V gene sequence: CDR1 SGHRS, CDR2 YFSETQ. CDR3 length: 17 residues. CDR3 in DNA: TGCGCCAGCAGCTTGGCCCAACAGGGGATTTATTCCTACGAGCAGTACTTC. It specifies CASSLAQQGIYSYEQYF.

The gene calls are TRBV29-1 and TRBJ1-3; D possibly corresponds to TRBD1 (6 bases). Trimming shortened V by 0 bases and J by 3 bases, and 12 bases separated the two germline ends. The germline CDR1 and CDR2 sequences are SQVTM and ANQGSEA. This CDR3 region has 15 residues. This chain's CDR3 is CSVEDTGGLGNTIYF. DNA for the CDR3: TGCAGCGTTGAAGATACGGGGGGCCTTGGAAACACCATATATTTT.

The genes are TRBV7-3 and TRBJ2-7; 9 positions match TRBD2. Germline CDR1 reads SGHTA; CDR2 reads FQGTGA. This CDR3 contains 16 residues. With 4 bases clipped from V and 4 bases from J, the junction kept 11 bases outside the gene matches. The CDR3 loop reads CASSSGRAGGLYEQYF. The CDR3 DNA reads TGTGCCAGCAGCTCCGGTAGGGCGGGAGGGCTGTACGAGCAGTACTTC.

The chain employs TRBV5-1 and TRBJ2-4; weak D call: TRBD1 (6 bases). This CDR3 has 16 amino acids. The V gene lost 0 bases and the J gene lost 6 bases, with 16 bases spanning the gap. Germline V lookup: CDR1 SGHRS, CDR2 YFSETQ. The CDR3 sequence: CASSLVRQTRGNIQYF. In DNA, the CDR3 is TGCGCCAGCAGCTTGGTAAGACAGACCAGGGGAAACATTCAGTACTTC.

The V and J genes are TRBV27 and TRBJ2-7, with D maybe TRBD1 (6 bases). V lost 5 bases and J 6 bases, leaving 14 bases between the germline ends. The germline V gene has CDR1 MNHEY and CDR2 SMNVEV (reference sequence). The CDR3 covers 13 residues. DNA for the CDR3: TGTGCCAGCAGTAAGCGACAGGCCCCCGAGCAGTACTTC. Residues: CASSKRQAPEQYF.

The chain links TRBV7-9 to TRBJ1-2; 7 nucleotides line up with TRBD1. The CDR3 has 16 amino acids. CDR1 and CDR2 (germline): SEHNR, FQNEAQ (reference sequence). Trimming removed 1 base from V and 4 bases from J; junction bases left unmatched: 9. CDR3 sequence (DNA): TGTGCCAGCAGCTTAGGAACGACAGGGCGGTCCTATGGCTACACCTTC. Residues: CASSLGTTGRSYGYTF.

The rearrangement uses TRBV19 and TRBJ2-7; 10 nucleotides match TRBD2. In germline, CDR1 is LNHDA, CDR2 SQIVND (reference sequence). The CDR3 is 16 amino acids. With V trimmed by 3 bases and J by 4 bases, 9 bases remained unmatched. CDR3 DNA: TGTGCCAGTAGTATCCGGGCGCCTAGCGGGAGTTACGAGCAGTACTTC. Translation: CASSIRAPSGSYEQYF.

CDR3 residues: CASSVTGTALNTEAFF. DNA of the CDR3: TGCGCCAGCAGCGTAACAGGGACAGCGCTGAACACTGAAGCTTTCTTT. The gene calls are TRBV5-1 and TRBJ1-1; 7 bases match TRBD1. This CDR3 is built from 16 residues. Germline trimming cut 4 bases from V and 0 bases from J; bases unmatched to any gene: 9. In germline, CDR1 is SGHRS, CDR2 YFSETQ. The variable domain in full, with the rest retrieved from reference TRBV5-1 and TRBJ1-1, is KAGVTQTPRYLIKTRGQQVTLSCSPISGHRSVSWYQQTPGQGLQFLFEYFSETQRNKGNFPGRFSGRQFSNSRSEMNVSTLELGDSALYLCASSVTGTALNTEAFFGQGTRLTVV.

This chain connects TRBV9 to TRBJ1-1; 8 bases align to TRBD1. Germline-derived CDR1 and CDR2 are SGDLS and YYNGEE. V lost 4 bases to trimming and J lost 1 base; unmatched junction nucleotides: 3. The CDR3 extends over 14 amino acids. The CDR3 sequence: CASSRQGSNTEAFF. In DNA form, the CDR3 reads TGTGCCAGCAGCCGACAGGGGTCGAACACTGAAGCTTTCTTT.

The rearrangement links TRBV2 to TRBJ2-7; perhaps TRBD1 as D (5 bases). V was clipped by 6 bases and J by 5 bases, with 23 bases between them. CDR3 length: 16 amino acids. Germline V CDR1 and CDR2: SNHLY, FYNNEI. The CDR3 is CASSQTLGPPGDEQYF. In DNA, the CDR3 is TGTGCCAGCAGCCAAACCTTGGGGCCACCTGGGGACGAGCAGTACTTC.

The CDR3 DNA reads TGTGCCAGCAGCTCCGGGGGTCCCTACGAGCAGTACTTC. Residues: CASSSGGPYEQYF. The chain couples TRBV7-2 to TRBJ2-7, with TRBD2 as a possible D gene (6 bases). The CDR3 totals 13 residues. Germline CDR1 is SGHTA and CDR2 is FQGNSA. The germline V and J ends were trimmed by 4 bases and 2 bases, with 9 bases remaining between them. The complete variable domain, with remaining parts taken from reference TRBV7-2 and TRBJ2-7, reads GAGVSQSPSNKVTEKGKDVELRCDPISGHTALYWYRQSLGQGLEFLIYFQGNSAPDKSGLPSDRFSAERTGGSVSTLTIQRTQQEDSAVYLCASSSGGPYEQYFGPGTRLTVT.

The chain joins TRBV5-1 to TRBJ2-7; 7 positions agree with TRBD1. The germline gives CDR1 SGHRS, CDR2 YFSETQ. The CDR3 has 15 residues. After removal of 0 bases from V and 5 bases from J, the junction contained 8 bases not matched to a gene. CDR3 residues: CASSLGGGAVDEQYF. DNA for the CDR3: TGCGCCAGCAGCTTGGGAGGGGGCGCAGTCGACGAGCAGTACTTC.

CDR3 residues: CASSQPALGGAYGYTF. CDR3 coding DNA: TGCGCCAGCAGCCAACCTGCTCTTGGGGGGGCGTATGGCTACACCTTC. The rearrangement links TRBV4-1 to TRBJ1-2, with D possibly matching TRBD1 (6 bases). The germline V and J ends were trimmed by 2 bases and 5 bases, with 18 bases remaining between them. The CDR3 spans 16 residues. Germline CDR1 reads MGHRA; CDR2 reads YSYEKL.

V is TRBV7-9 and J is TRBJ2-7; 7 positions match TRBD2. Trimming at V came to 2 bases and at J to 5 bases, leaving 3 bases not matched to a gene. The CDR3 covers 13 residues. Germline CDR1 SEHNR, CDR2 FQNEAQ (reference sequence). CDR3 sequence: CASSLWGGNEQYF. The CDR3 nucleotides read TGTGCCAGCAGCTTATGGGGGGGAAACGAGCAGTACTTC.

The rearrangement uses TRBV5-4 and TRBJ2-2, with TRBD2 identical over 8 bases. J was trimmed by 4 bases and V by 4 bases; bases with no gene match: 6. The germline CDR1 and CDR2 sequences are SGHNT and YYREEE (reference sequence). CDR3 length: 15 amino acids. CDR3 loop: CASSISGVGTGELFF. The CDR3 DNA follows: TGTGCCAGCAGCATTAGCGGGGTGGGCACCGGGGAGCTGTTTTTT.

The genes are TRBV11-2 and TRBJ2-2, with D perhaps matching TRBD2 (5 bases). The germline V and J ends were trimmed by 1 base and 5 bases, with 8 bases remaining between them. This CDR3 is built from 14 residues. In germline, CDR1 is SGHAT, CDR2 FQNNGV. The CDR3 region is CASSLGTGTGELFF. In nucleotides, the CDR3 is TGTGCCAGCAGCTTAGGGACGGGGACCGGGGAGCTGTTTTTT.

The V gene is TRBV6-5, the J gene TRBJ1-2, with 7 bases that match TRBD1. Germline assignment: CDR1 MNHEY and CDR2 SVGAGI. This CDR3 contains 14 residues. V lost 6 bases and J lost 0; bases outside the gene matches: 4. CDR3 sequence: CASRMTGSNYGYTF. The CDR3 nucleotides read TGTGCCAGCAGAATGACAGGGTCTAACTATGGCTACACCTTC.

This clone has just one count. This sequence joins TRBV7-9 and TRBJ2-3; the D gene is possibly TRBD2 (6 bases). Trimming shortened V by 4 bases and J by 5 bases, and 25 bases separated the two germline ends. Per the germline V gene, CDR1 is SEHNR and CDR2 is FQNEAQ (reference sequence). The CDR3 loop spans 18 amino acids. The CDR3, as DNA: TGTGCCAGCAGCTCTATTATCGTATTTGCAGGAGGGAGAGATACGCAGTATTTT. Protein sequence: CASSSIIVFAGGRDTQYF.